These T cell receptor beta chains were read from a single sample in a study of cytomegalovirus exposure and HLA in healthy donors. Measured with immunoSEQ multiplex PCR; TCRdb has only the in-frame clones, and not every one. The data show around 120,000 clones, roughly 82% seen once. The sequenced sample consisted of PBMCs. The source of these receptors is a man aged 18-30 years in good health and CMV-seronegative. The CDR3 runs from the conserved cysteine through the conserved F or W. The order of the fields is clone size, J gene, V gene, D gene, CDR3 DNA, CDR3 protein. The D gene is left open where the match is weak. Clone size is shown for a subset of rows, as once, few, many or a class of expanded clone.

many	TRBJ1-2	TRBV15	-	TGTGCCACCAGCCCCGATCATGTTTCCGGCTATGGCTACACCTTC	CATSPDHVSGYGYTF
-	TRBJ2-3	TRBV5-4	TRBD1	TGTGCCAGCAGCTTGGCCCCGGGACAGGGGATGATACATACGCAGTATTTT	CASSLAPGQGMIHTQYF
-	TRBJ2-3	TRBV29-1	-	TGCAGCGTTGATAGTAAGGGGACAGATACGCAGTATTTT	CSVDSKGTDTQYF
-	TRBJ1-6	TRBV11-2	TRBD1	TGTGCCAGCAGCACCGACAGGGGGACGTGGTCACCCCTCCACTTT	CASSTDRGTWSPLHF
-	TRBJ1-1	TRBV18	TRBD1	TGTGCCAGCTCACCACCTAACAGGGGGCGTATGAACACTGAAGCTTTCTTT	CASSPPNRGRMNTEAFF
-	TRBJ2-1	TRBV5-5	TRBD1	TGTGCCAGCAGCATCCGGGACAGGGGCAACCAGGCCCAATACAATGAGCAGTTCTTC	CASSIRDRGNQAQYNEQFF
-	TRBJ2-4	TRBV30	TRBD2	TGTGCCTGGAGTGTACCGGCTAGCGGGACGGAGCGCAACATTCAGTACTTC	CAWSVPASGTERNIQYF
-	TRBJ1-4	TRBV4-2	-	TGTGCCAGCAGCCAAGATCGGTCCCTTAGGGGTCGAAATGAAAAACTGTTTTTT	CASSQDRSLRGRNEKLFF
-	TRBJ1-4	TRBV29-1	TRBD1	TGCAGCGTCCCGGGACAGGGAACTAATGAAAAACTGTTTTTT	CSVPGQGTNEKLFF
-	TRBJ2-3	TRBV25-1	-	TGTGCCAGCAGCGGGGGAGACACAGATACGCAGTATTTT	CASSGGDTDTQYF
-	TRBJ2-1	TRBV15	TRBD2	TGTGCCACCAGCCAGGGCGGGGGGGCGAATGAGCAGTTCTTC	CATSQGGGANEQFF
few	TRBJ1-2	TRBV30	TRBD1	TGTGCCTGGAGTTCGACCCCGGGACAGGGAGGTGGCTACACCTTC	CAWSSTPGQGGGYTF
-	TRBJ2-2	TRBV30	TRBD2	TGTGCCTGGACTGGGCGGGGGACCGGGGAGCTGTTTTTT	CAWTGRGTGELFF
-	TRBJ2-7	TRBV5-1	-	TGCGCCAGCAGCTTGGAGCGCAGGGTCGACGAGCAGTACTTC	CASSLERRVDEQYF
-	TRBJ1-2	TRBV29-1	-	TGCAGCGTTTCGAGTGCGTATCGCTACACCTTC	CSVSSAYRYTF
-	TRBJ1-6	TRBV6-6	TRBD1	TGTGCCAGCAGTTACCCGACAGGGGTTAAGGTTTCACCCCTCCACTTT	CASSYPTGVKVSPLHF
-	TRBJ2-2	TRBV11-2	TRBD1	TGTGCCAGCAGCCCAAGGACAGGGGCCGGGGAGCTGTTTTTT	CASSPRTGAGELFF
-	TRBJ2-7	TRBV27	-	TGTGCCAGCAGTTTACTGTCTGCGTCAGACTACTACGAGCAGTACTTC	CASSLLSASDYYEQYF
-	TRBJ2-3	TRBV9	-	TGTGCCAGCAGCGTAGGGGGGGTCGCAGATACGCAGTATTTT	CASSVGGVADTQYF
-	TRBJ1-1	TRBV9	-	TGTGCCAGCAGCGTAGTACAGATGGCTGAAGCTTTCTTT	CASSVVQMAEAFF
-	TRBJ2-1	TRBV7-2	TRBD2	TGTGCCAGCAGCCCTCAGGCGGGGGTTTACAATGAGCAGTTCTTC	CASSPQAGVYNEQFF
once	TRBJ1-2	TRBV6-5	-	TGTGCCAGCAGTCCTCTACAGGGAACTAACTATGGCTACACCTTC	CASSPLQGTNYGYTF
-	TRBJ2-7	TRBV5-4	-	TGTGCCAGCAGCTTGGCCGTAGCGACCGAGCAGTACTTC	CASSLAVATEQYF
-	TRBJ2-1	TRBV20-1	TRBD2	TGCAGTGCTAGAAGCGGGGTTGAGCAGTTCTTC	CSARSGVEQFF
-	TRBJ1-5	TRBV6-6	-	TGTGCCAGCAGTTACTCCGGAGGGCTTAGCAATCAGCCCCAGCATTTT	CASSYSGGLSNQPQHF
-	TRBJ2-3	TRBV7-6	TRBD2	TGTGCCAGCAGCATAATTAGCGGGGGGTCCCTCACAGATACGCAGTATTTT	CASSIISGGSLTDTQYF
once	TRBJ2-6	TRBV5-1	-	TGCGCCAGCAGCTTGAATGACGGATCTACAGGCCAAACTGCCTCTGGGGCCAACGTCCTGACTTTC	CASSLNDGSTGQTASGANVLTF
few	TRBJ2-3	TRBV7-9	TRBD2	TGTGCCAGCAGCCCGACTAGCGGGAGTTTGACAGATACGCAGTATTTT	CASSPTSGSLTDTQYF
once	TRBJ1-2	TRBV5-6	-	TGTGCCAGCAGCCTGGGCGGGCAGGGAGGAGGCTACACCTTC	CASSLGGQGGGYTF
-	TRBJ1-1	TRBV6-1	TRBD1	TGTGCCAGCAGTAACGGACAGGACCGAGGGACTGAAGCTTTCTTT	CASSNGQDRGTEAFF
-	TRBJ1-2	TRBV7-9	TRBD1	TGTGCCAGCAGCTCAACAGGGGCGGGCGGCTACACCTTC	CASSSTGAGGYTF
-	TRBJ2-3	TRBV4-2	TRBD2	TGTGCCAGCAGCTTCAGCGGGACTCTGGCGGATACGCAGTATTTT	CASSFSGTLADTQYF
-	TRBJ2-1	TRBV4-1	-	TGCGCCAGCAGCCAAGAGCCGACTAGTGGCGGAACCAATGAGCAGTTCTTC	CASSQEPTSGGTNEQFF
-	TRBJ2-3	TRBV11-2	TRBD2	TGTGCCAGCAGCTTAGCACTAGCGGCCGATACGCAGTATTTT	CASSLALAADTQYF
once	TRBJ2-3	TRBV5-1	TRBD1	TGCGCCAGCAGCTCCTACGACAGGGGAGACACAGATACGCAGTATTTT	CASSSYDRGDTDTQYF
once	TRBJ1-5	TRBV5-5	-	TGTGCCAGCAGTACAGTAGGCGGGGGTCAGCCCCAGCATTTT	CASSTVGGGQPQHF
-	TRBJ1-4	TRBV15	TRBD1	TGTGCCACCAGCAGAAAGCCGGACAGGGGCCGTGAAAAACTGTTTTTT	CATSRKPDRGREKLFF
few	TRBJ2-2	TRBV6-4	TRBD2	TGTGCCAGCAGTCCTTTAGCGGGAGGGCAAAACACCGGGGAGCTGTTTTTT	CASSPLAGGQNTGELFF
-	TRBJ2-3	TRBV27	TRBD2	TGTGCCAGCAGTTCGGGACTAGCGGGAGCGGATACGCAGTATTTT	CASSSGLAGADTQYF
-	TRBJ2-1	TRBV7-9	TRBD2	TGTGCCAGCAGCCAATTAAGGGGACTAGAGCAGTTCTTC	CASSQLRGLEQFF
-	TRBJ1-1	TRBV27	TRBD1	TGTGCCACCAGACAGGGGGGCCTATATGCGTTTTTT	CATRQGGLYAFF
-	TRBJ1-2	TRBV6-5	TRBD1	TGTGCCAGCAGGACAGGGGGCGGAAGCTACACCTTC	CASRTGGGSYTF
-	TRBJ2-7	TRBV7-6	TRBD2	TGTGCCAGCAGCTTAGAACTAGCGGGGGTCACATACGAGCAGTACTTC	CASSLELAGVTYEQYF
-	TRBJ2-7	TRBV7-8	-	TGTGCCAGCAGCTTAGAACAGGGTCTAGCCTACGAGCAGTACTTC	CASSLEQGLAYEQYF
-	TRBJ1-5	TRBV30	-	TGTGCCTGGAGCGGAGAGTACAATCAGCCCCAGCATTTT	CAWSGEYNQPQHF
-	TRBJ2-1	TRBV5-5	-	TGTGCCAGCAGCGGCGTTAGCCGATCCTACAATGAGCAGTTCTTC	CASSGVSRSYNEQFF
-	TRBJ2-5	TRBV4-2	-	TGTGCCAGCAGCCCCCGAGGGGGAGGGGTTCAAGAGACCCAGTACTTC	CASSPRGGGVQETQYF
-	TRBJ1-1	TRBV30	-	TGTGCCTGGAGTGTAGGGACACCCATGAACACTGAAGCTTTCTTT	CAWSVGTPMNTEAFF
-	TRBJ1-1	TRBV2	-	TGTGCCAGCAGACAGGGAGTGAACACTGAAGCTTTCTTT	CASRQGVNTEAFF
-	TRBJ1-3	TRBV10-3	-	TGTGCCATCAGCGCCGACAGAGGTGGAAACACCATATATTTT	CAISADRGGNTIYF
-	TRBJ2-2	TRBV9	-	TGTGCCAGCAGCGTAGGCCCCCGACAGGATACCGGGGAGCTGTTTTTT	CASSVGPRQDTGELFF